The 19 T cell receptor beta chains listed next were all sequenced from one sample in a study of Ad26.COV2.S vaccination and SARS-CoV-2 variants. As to treatment: some 19 received Ad26.COV2.S at low or high dose, single or two shots; about five received placebo; per-sample allocation not given. Material that was analyzed had been drawn on day 63 after the first vaccine or placebo injection. TCRdb's table, derived via immunoSEQ multiplex PCR, lists solely in-frame clones and lacks some. The top ten hold around 1.7% of the sample, which has about 390,000 clones, approximately 90% seen once. The sample was peripheral blood, taken in a trial of Ad26.COV2.S vaccine versus placebo. Every receptor here comes from a person aged 18 to 59 who received the Ad26.COV2.S COVID-19 vaccine or a placebo.

This chain connects TRBV14 to TRBJ1-1, with D unclear. The V gene's germline CDR1 is SGHDN and CDR2 FVKESK. V gave up 3 bases and J gave up 1 base, with 24 bases separating them. The CDR3 consists of 19 residues. The CDR3 DNA reads as TGTGCCAGCAGCCACCCAATGACCCAGGATTCAAGGAAGAACACTGAAGCTTTCTTT. Translating gives CASSHPMTQDSRKNTEAFF.

This chain uses TRBV28 with TRBJ2-7; TRBD1 matches at 11 bases. Germline CDR1 MDHEN, CDR2 SYDVKM. This CDR3 has 15 residues. J lost 5 bases, V lost 5 bases, and 8 bases had no gene match. CDR3 protein: CASSINRDRGDEQYF. Here the CDR3 DNA reads TGTGCCAGCAGTATTAATCGGGACAGGGGGGACGAGCAGTACTTC.

The chain joins TRBV6-5 to TRBJ1-1; 7 bases agree with TRBD1. The CDR3 extends over 14 amino acids. CDR1 is MNHEY and CDR2 is SVGAGI in the germline V gene. With V trimmed by 6 bases and J by 1 base, 5 bases remained unmatched. The CDR3 DNA reads as TGTGCCAGCAGAACAGGGGTCGGGAACACTGAAGCTTTCTTT. Residues: CASRTGVGNTEAFF.

The V call is TRBV7-9, the J call TRBJ1-4; D unclear. CDR1 and CDR2 (germline): SEHNR, FQNEAQ (reference sequence). Trimming took off 1 base at V and 6 bases at J, with 12 bases between the two ends. This CDR3 has 15 amino acids. The CDR3 region has the DNA TGTGCCAGCAGCTTAGAGACTGGATGGGATGAAAAACTGTTTTTT. Protein sequence: CASSLETGWDEKLFF.

In its sample, this clone was seen a few times. V and J are TRBV30 and TRBJ1-1; D unclear. The CDR3 runs to 15 residues. V lost 5 bases and J lost 1, with 17 bases in between. Per germline, CDR1 GTSNPN and CDR2 SVGIG (reference sequence). This chain's CDR3 is CAWPPYREGNTEAFF. The CDR3 DNA reads as TGTGCCTGGCCTCCTTATAGGGAAGGGAACACTGAAGCTTTCTTT. Filled out from reference TRBV30 and TRBJ1-1, the complete variable domain reads SQTIHQWPATLVQPVGSPLSLECTVEGTSNPNLYWYRQAAGRGLQLLFYSVGIGQISSEVPQNLSASRPQDRQFILSSKKLLLSDSGFYLCAWPPYREGNTEAFFGQGTRLTVV.

This clone was recorded a few times. The chain carries TRBV6-6 and TRBJ1-2, with D possibly matching TRBD1 (5 bases). CDR3 length: 12 residues. Germline V lookup: CDR1 MNHNY, CDR2 SVGAGI (reference sequence). Trimming stripped 6 bases from V and 8 bases from J, with 13 bases between. CDR3 DNA: TGTGCCAGCAGACCGGGGGTTGACGGCTACACCTTC. The encoded protein is CASRPGVDGYTF.

The V and J genes are TRBV5-6 and TRBJ2-2; 8 bases fit TRBD2. The CDR3 spans 15 residues. Germline CDR1 and CDR2: SGHDT and YYEEEE. Trimming at V came to 6 bases and at J to 5 bases, leaving 9 bases not matched to a gene. In DNA form, the CDR3 reads TGTGCCAGCACCAACGGGGGGGCTAGAACCGGGGAGCTGTTTTTT. It is translated as CASTNGGARTGELFF. The full variable domain, with the rest looked up from reference TRBV5-6 and TRBJ2-2, is DAGVTQSPTHLIKTRGQQVTLRCSPKSGHDTVSWYQQALGQGPQFIFQYYEEEERQRGNFPDRFSGHQFPNYSSELNVNALLLGDSALYLCASTNGGARTGELFFGEGSRLTVL.

The chain couples TRBV10-3 to TRBJ2-1; unclear D gene. V was cut by 5 bases and J by 9 bases, with 11 bases left in between. The germline gives CDR1 ENHRY, CDR2 SYGVKD. This CDR3 comprises 12 residues. CDR3 loop: CAISSSWAEQFF. In DNA, the CDR3 is TGTGCCATCAGTTCCTCGTGGGCTGAGCAGTTCTTC.

This sequence joins TRBV27 and TRBJ2-7; D possibly matches TRBD1 or TRBD2 (5 bases each). V lost 5 bases and J lost 1, with 15 bases in between. From germline, CDR1 is MNHEY and CDR2 SMNVEV (reference sequence). This CDR3 spans 15 amino acids. The CDR3 reads CASSPGALISYEQYF. The CDR3 nucleotides are TGTGCCAGCAGTCCCGGGGCCCTCATTTCCTACGAGCAGTACTTC.

V and J are TRBV19 and TRBJ1-1, with D perhaps TRBD1 (5 bases). The CDR3 length is 15 residues. Germline loops: CDR1 LNHDA, CDR2 SQIVND (reference sequence). The germline V and J ends were trimmed by 3 bases and 2 bases, with 13 bases remaining between them. CDR3 residues: CASSIVRTLNTEAFF. The CDR3 DNA reads TGTGCCAGTAGTATCGTACGGACATTAAACACTGAAGCTTTCTTT.

This clone is a singleton in its sample. The chain combines TRBV2 with TRBJ2-4; 7 nucleotides align to TRBD1. CDR3 length: 11 residues. Germline CDR1 reads SNHLY; CDR2 reads FYNNEI. V shed 5 bases, J shed 15 bases, and the junction held 7 bases outside the gene matches. DNA for the CDR3: TGTGCCAGCAGTTCCACAGGGGTTTGGTACTTC. This translates into CASSSTGVWYF.

The genes are TRBV9 and TRBJ2-7, with D possibly being TRBD2 (5 bases). Germline CDR1 reads SGDLS; CDR2 reads YYNGEE. V was trimmed by 0 bases and J by 5 bases, leaving 21 bases between them. CDR3 length equals 17 residues. The CDR3 spells CASSVGRSVVSANEQYF. The CDR3 nucleotides read TGTGCCAGCAGCGTAGGGCGTTCGGTGGTTAGCGCAAACGAGCAGTACTTC.

The V and J genes are TRBV10-1 and TRBJ1-2, with D tentatively TRBD1 (5 bases). The ends were cut back, 2 bases at V and 5 bases at J, with 15 bases in the middle. The CDR3 covers 15 residues. Germline V gene sequence: CDR1 WNHNN, CDR2 SYGVQD (reference sequence). CDR3 sequence reads: CASSEDGGDGYGYTF. CDR3 coding DNA: TGCGCCAGCAGTGAGGATGGGGGAGACGGGTATGGCTACACCTTC.

V gene TRBV6-5 combines with J gene TRBJ2-7; 9 bases line up with TRBD1. The CDR3 totals 14 residues. Germline V gene sequence: CDR1 MNHEY, CDR2 SVGAGI. Trimming cost V 4 bases and J 2 bases; bases outside gene matches: 3. In DNA, the CDR3 is TGTGCCAGCAGTTCTGGGACAGGGCCCTACGAGCAGTACTTC. The encoded protein is CASSSGTGPYEQYF.

This clone showed up just once. This rearrangement joins TRBV19 to TRBJ1-1, with 7 bases matching TRBD1. The CDR3 covers 14 residues. Losses at the gene ends were 5 bases for V and 2 bases for J; bases not matched to a gene: 5. Germline CDR1 and CDR2: LNHDA and SQIVND (reference sequence). CDR3 sequence reads: CASSFRDSNTEAFF. The CDR3 bases are TGTGCCAGTAGTTTTCGGGACAGTAACACTGAAGCTTTCTTT.

The V call is TRBV3-1 (or the pseudogene TRBV3-2), the J call TRBJ1-5; D unresolved. The CDR3 has 16 amino acids. CDR1 and CDR2 (germline): LGHDT, YNNKEL (reference sequence). The germline V and J ends were trimmed by 1 base and 3 bases, with 13 bases remaining between them. The CDR3 sequence is CASSQGLSGYNQPQHF. For the CDR3, the DNA is TGTGCCAGCAGCCAAGGTCTCAGCGGATACAATCAGCCCCAGCATTTT.

The chain has TRBV5-6 and TRBJ2-7; 12 nucleotides match TRBD2. Germline CDR1 is SGHDT and CDR2 is YYEEEE. V lost 6 bases and J lost 5; bases outside the gene matches: 6. The CDR3 has 14 residues. The CDR3 protein is CASMLAGGPDEQYF. The CDR3 bases are TGTGCCAGCATGCTAGCGGGGGGGCCTGACGAGCAGTACTTC.

This clone was observed a single time. The rearrangement joins TRBV4-1 to TRBJ2-3; D is uncertain. Germline V gives CDR1 MGHRA, CDR2 YSYEKL. Trimming took off 3 bases at V and 6 bases at J, with 22 bases between the two ends. The CDR3 runs 17 residues. The CDR3 nucleotides are TGCGCCAGCAGCCACGATGCGTCGGGTCCGAATGGGGATACGCAGTATTTT. Its translation is CASSHDASGPNGDTQYF.

The rearrangement links TRBV5-4 to TRBJ2-5; D might be TRBD1 or TRBD2, each matching 6 bases. Per the germline V gene, CDR1 is SGHNT and CDR2 is YYREEE (reference sequence). This CDR3 is built from 15 residues. Trimming took off 7 bases at V and 5 bases at J, with 21 bases between the two ends. The CDR3 sequence is CASGGVQARGETQYF. In DNA form, the CDR3 reads TGTGCCAGCGGCGGGGTACAGGCCAGGGGCGAGACCCAGTACTTC.